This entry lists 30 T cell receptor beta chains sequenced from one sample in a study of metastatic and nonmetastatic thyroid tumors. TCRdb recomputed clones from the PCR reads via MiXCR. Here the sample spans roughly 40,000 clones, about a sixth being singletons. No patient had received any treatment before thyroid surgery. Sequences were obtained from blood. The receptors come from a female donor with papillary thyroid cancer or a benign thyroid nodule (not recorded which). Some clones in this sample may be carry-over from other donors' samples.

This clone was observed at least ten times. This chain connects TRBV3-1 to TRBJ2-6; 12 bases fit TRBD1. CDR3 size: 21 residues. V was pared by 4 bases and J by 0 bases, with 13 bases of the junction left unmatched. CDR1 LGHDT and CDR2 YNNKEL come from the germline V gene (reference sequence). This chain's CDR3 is CASSPYQTGTGGLSGANVLTF. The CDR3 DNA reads TGTGCCAGCAGCCCTTACCAGACCGGGACAGGGGGCCTCTCTGGGGCCAACGTCCTGACTTTC.

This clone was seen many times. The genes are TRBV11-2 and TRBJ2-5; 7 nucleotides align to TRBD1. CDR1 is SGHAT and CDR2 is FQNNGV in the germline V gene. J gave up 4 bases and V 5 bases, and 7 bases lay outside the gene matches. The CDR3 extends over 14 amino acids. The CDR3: CASSMGTVGETQYF. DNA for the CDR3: TGTGCCAGCAGCATGGGGACAGTCGGAGAGACCCAGTACTTC.

The CDR3 sequence: CSARPQTSWGATQYF. Here the CDR3 DNA reads TGCAGTGCTAGGCCCCAGACTAGCTGGGGAGCCACGCAGTATTTT. The V call is TRBV20-1, the J call TRBJ2-3; 7 bases agree with TRBD2. The CDR3 contains 15 residues. Germline V CDR1 and CDR2: DFQATT, SNEGSKA (reference sequence). V trimming: 3 bases; J trimming: 9 bases; junction bases outside the gene matches: 15.

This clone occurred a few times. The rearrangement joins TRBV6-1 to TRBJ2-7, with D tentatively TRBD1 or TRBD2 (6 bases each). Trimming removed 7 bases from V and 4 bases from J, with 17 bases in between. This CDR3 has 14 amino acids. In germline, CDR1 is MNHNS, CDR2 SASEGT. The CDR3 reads CASTPTGGGYEQYF. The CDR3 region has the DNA TGTGCCAGCACCCCAACCGGAGGGGGTTACGAGCAGTACTTC.

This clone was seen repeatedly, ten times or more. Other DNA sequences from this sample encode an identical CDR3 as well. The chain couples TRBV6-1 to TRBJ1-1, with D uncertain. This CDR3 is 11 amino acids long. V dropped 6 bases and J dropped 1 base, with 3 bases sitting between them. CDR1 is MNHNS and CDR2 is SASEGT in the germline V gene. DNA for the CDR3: TGTGCCAGCAGGAAGAACACTGAAGCTTTCTTT. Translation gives CASRKNTEAFF.

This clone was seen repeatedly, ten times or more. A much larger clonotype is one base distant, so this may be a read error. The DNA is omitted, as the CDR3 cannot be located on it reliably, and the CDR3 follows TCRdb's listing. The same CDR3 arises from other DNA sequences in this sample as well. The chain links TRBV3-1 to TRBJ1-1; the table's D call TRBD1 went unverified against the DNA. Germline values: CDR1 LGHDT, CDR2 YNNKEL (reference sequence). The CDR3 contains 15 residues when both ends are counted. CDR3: CASSQVARGNTEAFF.

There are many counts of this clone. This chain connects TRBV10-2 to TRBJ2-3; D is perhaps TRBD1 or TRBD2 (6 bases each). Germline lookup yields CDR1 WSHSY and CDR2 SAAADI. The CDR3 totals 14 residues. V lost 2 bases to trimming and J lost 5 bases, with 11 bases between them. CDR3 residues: CASSERGAGDTQYF. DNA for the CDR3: TGCGCCAGCAGTGAGAGGGGGGCGGGAGATACGCAGTATTTT.

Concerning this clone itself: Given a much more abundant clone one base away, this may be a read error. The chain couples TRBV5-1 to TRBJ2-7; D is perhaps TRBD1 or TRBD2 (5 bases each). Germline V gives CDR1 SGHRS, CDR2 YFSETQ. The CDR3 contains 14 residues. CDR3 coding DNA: TGCGTCAGCTCTCGGGGCCGAGAGGACTACGAGCAGTACTTC. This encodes CVSSRGREDYEQYF.

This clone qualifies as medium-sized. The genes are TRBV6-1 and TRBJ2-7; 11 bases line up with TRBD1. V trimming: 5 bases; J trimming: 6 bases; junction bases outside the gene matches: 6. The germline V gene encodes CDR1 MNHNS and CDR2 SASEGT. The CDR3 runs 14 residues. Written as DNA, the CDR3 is TGTGCCAGCAGTAAAGGACAGGGGGCCATCGAGCAGTACTTC. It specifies CASSKGQGAIEQYF.

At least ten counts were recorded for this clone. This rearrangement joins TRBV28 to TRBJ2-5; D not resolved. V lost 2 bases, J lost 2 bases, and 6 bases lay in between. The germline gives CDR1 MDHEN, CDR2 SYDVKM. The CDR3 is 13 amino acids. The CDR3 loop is CASSLVQQETQYF. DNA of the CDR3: TGTGCCAGCAGTTTAGTCCAGCAAGAGACCCAGTACTTC.

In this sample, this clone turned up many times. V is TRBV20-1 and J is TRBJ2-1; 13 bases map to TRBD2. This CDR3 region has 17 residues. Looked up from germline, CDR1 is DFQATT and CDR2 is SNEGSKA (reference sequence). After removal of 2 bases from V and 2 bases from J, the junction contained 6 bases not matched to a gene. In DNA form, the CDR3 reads TGCAGTGCTAGACTACTAGCGGGGGGGCGGGCCTACAATGAGCAGTTCTTC. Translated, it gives CSARLLAGGRAYNEQFF.

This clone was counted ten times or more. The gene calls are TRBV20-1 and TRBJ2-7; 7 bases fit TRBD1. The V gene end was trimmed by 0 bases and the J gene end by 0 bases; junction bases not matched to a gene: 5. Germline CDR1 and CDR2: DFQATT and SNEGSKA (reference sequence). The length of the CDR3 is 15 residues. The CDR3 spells CSARDGQVFSYEQYF. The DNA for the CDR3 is TGCAGTGCTAGAGATGGACAGGTCTTCTCCTACGAGCAGTACTTC.

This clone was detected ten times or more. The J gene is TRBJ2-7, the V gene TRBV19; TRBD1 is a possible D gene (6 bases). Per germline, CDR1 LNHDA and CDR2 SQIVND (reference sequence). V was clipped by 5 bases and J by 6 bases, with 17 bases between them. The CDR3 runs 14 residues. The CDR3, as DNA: TGTGCCAGTAGTTCCGACAGGTTCGTGGGCGAGCAGTACTTC. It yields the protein CASSSDRFVGEQYF.

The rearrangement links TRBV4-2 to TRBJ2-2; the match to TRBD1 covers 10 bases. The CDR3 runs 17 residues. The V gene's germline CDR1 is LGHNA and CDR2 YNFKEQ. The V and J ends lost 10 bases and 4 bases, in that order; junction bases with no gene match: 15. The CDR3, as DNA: TGTGCCATCATCCCCCATAGACAGGGGGCCGTCACCGGGGAGCTGTTTTTT. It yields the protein CAIIPHRQGAVTGELFF.

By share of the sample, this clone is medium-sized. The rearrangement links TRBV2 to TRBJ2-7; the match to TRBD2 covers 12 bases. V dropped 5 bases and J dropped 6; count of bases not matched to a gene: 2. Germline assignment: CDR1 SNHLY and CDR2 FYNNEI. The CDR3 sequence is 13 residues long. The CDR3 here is CASSQGLAGEQYF. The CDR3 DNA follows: TGTGCCAGCAGTCAGGGACTAGCGGGCGAGCAGTACTTC.

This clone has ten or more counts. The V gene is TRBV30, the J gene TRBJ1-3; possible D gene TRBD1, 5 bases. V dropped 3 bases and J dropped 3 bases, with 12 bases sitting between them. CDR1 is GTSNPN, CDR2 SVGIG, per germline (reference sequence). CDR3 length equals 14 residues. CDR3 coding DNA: TGTGCCTGGAGGGGGGTGGGACGTGGAAACACCATATATTTT. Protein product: CAWRGVGRGNTIYF.

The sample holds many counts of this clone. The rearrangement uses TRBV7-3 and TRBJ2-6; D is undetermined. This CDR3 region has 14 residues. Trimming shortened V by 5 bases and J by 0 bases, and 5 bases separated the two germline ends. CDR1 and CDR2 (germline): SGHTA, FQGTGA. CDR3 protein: CASSHSSGANVLTF. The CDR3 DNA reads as TGTGCCAGCAGCCATTCCTCTGGGGCCAACGTCCTGACTTTC.

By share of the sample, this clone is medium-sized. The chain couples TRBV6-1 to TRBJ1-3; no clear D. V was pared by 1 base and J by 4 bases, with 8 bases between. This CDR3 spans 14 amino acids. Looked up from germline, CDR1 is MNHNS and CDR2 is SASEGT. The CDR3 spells CASSEVSRGNTIYF. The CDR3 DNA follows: TGTGCCAGCAGTGAAGTCTCAAGAGGAAACACCATATATTTT.

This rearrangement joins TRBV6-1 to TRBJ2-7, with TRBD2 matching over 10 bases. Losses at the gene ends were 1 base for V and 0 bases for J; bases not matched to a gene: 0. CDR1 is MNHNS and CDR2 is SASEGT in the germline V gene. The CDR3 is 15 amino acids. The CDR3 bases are TGTGCCAGCAGTGAAGGGACTAGCGGCTCCTACGAGCAGTACTTC. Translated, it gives CASSEGTSGSYEQYF.

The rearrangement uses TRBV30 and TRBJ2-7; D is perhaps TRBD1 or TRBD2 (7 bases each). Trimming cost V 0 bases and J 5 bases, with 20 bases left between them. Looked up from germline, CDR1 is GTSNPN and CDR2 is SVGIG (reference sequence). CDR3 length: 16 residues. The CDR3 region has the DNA TGTGCCTGGAGTGTGCGGGGGAAGGGGGCTTCCCACGAGCAGTACTTC. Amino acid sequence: CAWSVRGKGASHEQYF. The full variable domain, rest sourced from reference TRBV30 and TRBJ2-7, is SQTIHQWPATLVQPVGSPLSLECTVEGTSNPNLYWYRQAAGRGLQLLFYSVGIGQISSEVPQNLSASRPQDRQFILSSKKLLLSDSGFYLCAWSVRGKGASHEQYFGPGTRLTVT.

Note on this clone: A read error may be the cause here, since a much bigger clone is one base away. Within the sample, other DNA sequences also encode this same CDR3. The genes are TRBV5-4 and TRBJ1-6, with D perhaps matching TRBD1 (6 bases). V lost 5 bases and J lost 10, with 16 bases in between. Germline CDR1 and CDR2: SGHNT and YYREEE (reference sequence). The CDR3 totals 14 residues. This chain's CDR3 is CASSFYRDTSPLHF. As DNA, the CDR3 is TGTGCCAGCAGTTTTTATAGGGACACCTCACCCCTCCACTTT.

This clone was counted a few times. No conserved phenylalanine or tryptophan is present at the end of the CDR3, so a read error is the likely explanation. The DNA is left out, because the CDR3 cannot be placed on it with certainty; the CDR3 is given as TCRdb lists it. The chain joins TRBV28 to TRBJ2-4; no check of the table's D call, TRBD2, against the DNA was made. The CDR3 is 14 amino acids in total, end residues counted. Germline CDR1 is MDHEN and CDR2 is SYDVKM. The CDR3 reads CARSSEGVGSGEYL.

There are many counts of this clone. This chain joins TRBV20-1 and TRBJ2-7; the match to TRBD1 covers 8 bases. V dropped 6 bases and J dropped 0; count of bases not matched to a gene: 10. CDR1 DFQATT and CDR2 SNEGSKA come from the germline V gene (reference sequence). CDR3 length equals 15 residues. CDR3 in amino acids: CSATGAQGASYEQYF. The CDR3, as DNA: TGCAGTGCCACCGGGGCCCAGGGGGCCTCCTACGAGCAGTACTTC.

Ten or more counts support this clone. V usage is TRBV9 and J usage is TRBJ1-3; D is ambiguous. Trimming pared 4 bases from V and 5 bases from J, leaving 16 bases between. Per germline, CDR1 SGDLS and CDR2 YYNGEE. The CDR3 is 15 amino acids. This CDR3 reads CASSPGGAWRNTIYF. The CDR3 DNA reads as TGTGCCAGCAGCCCCGGCGGAGCGTGGAGAAACACCATATATTTT.

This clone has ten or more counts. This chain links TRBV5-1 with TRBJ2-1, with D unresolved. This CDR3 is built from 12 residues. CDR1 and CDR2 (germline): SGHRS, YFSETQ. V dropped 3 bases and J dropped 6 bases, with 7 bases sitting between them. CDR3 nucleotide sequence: TGCGCCAGCAGCTCGACTTTCAATGAGCAGTTCTTC. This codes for CASSSTFNEQFF.

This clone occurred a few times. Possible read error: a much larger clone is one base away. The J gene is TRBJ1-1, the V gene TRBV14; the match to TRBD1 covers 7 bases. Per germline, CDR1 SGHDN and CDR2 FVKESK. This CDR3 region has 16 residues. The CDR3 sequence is CASSHPRGVMNNEAFF. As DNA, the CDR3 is TGTGCCAGCAGCCATCCCAGGGGGGTCATGAACAATGAAGCTTTCTTT.

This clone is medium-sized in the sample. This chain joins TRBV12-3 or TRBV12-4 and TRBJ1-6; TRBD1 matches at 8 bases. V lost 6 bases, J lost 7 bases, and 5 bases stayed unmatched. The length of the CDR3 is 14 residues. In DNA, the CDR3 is TGTGCCAGCAGCCCCCGGACAGGGAATTCACCCCTCCACTTT. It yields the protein CASSPRTGNSPLHF.

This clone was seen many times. Here the CDR3 DNA reads TGTGCCAGCAGCCTCGGGCAAGATACGCAGTATTTT. This sequence encodes CASSLGQDTQYF. The chain has TRBV9 and TRBJ2-3; D gene ambiguous. In germline, CDR1 is SGDLS, CDR2 YYNGEE. The CDR3 covers 12 residues. With 4 bases removed from V and 5 bases from J, the gap between germline ends came to 8 bases.

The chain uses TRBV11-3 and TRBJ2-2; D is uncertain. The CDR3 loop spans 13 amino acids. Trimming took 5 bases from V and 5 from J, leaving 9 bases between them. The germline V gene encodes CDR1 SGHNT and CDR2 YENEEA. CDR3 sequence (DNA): TGTGCCAGCAGCCCGACATTTACCGGGGAGCTGTTTTTT. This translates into CASSPTFTGELFF.

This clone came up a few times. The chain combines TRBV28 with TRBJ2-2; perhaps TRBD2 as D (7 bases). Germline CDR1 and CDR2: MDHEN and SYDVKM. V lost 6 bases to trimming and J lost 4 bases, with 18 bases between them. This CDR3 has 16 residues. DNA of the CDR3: TGTGCCAGCAGCCCCCAGGGGCGGGGGAGCACCGGGGAGCTGTTTTTT. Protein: CASSPQGRGSTGELFF.